A single sample gave rise to the 20 T cell receptor beta chains below, sequenced in a study of T cell responses to AZD1222 COVID-19 vaccine. TCRdb's table, derived via immunoSEQ multiplex PCR, lists solely in-frame clones and lacks some. The data contain some 130,000 clones, over 80% of them singletons. Sequencing was performed on peripheral blood, taken 28 days after the second AZD1222 dose. All receptors derive from an adult who received the AZD1222 COVID-19 vaccine.

A single count supports this clone. V gene TRBV18 combines with J gene TRBJ1-2; D may be TRBD1 (6 bases). V dropped 2 bases and J dropped 2 bases, with 12 bases sitting between them. The germline V gene has CDR1 KGHSH and CDR2 LQKENI. This CDR3 has 15 amino acids. CDR3 DNA sequence: TGTGCCAGCTCACCAAACAGGGAGTTGAACTATGGCTACACCTTC. Translating it yields CASSPNRELNYGYTF.

The chain couples TRBV28 to TRBJ1-5; D might be TRBD1 (5 bases). CDR3 length: 14 residues. CDR1 is MDHEN, CDR2 SYDVKM, per germline. The V end was cut by 7 bases, the J end by 0 bases, with 10 bases between. CDR3 sequence reads: CASTMGGSNQPQHF. The CDR3 coding sequence is TGTGCCAGCACCATGGGGGGTAGCAATCAGCCCCAGCATTTT. The variable domain in full, with the rest retrieved from reference TRBV28 and TRBJ1-5, is DVKVTQSSRYLVKRTGEKVFLECVQDMDHENMFWYRQDPGLGLRLIYFSYDVKMKEKGDIPEGYSVSREKKERFSLILESASTNQTSMYLCASTMGGSNQPQHFGDGTRLSIL.

In regard to this clone: Other nucleotide sequences from this sample produce the same CDR3. This chain uses TRBV2 with TRBJ1-4; D is unresolved. The CDR3 sequence is 14 residues long. In germline, CDR1 is SNHLY, CDR2 FYNNEI. The V and J ends lost 6 bases and 0 bases respectively, with 8 bases between them. As DNA, the CDR3 is TGTGCCAGCAGCGATCCTGCAACTAATGAAAAACTGTTTTTT. It specifies CASSDPATNEKLFF.

The V gene is TRBV5-4, the J gene TRBJ1-6, with TRBD1 matching over 7 bases. The CDR3 spans 15 residues. The trim removed 7 bases at V and 2 bases at J, leaving 6 bases unmatched. Germline CDR1 reads SGHNT; CDR2 reads YYREEE (reference sequence). This chain's CDR3 is CASGRDRAYNSPLHF. CDR3 bases: TGTGCCAGCGGCCGGGACAGAGCCTATAATTCACCCCTCCACTTT. Based on the CDR3 plus reference TRBV5-4 and TRBJ1-6, the full variable domain is ETGVTQSPTHLIKTRGQQVTLRCSSQSGHNTVSWYQQALGQGPQFIFQYYREEENGRGNFPPRFSGLQFPNYSSELNVNALELDDSALYLCASGRDRAYNSPLHFGNGTRLTVT.

V is TRBV6-5 and J is TRBJ1-6; 7 positions match TRBD1. The CDR3 length is 14 residues. Germline V gene sequence: CDR1 MNHEY, CDR2 SVGAGI. V gave up 4 bases and J gave up 7 bases; unmatched junction bases: 4. The CDR3 nucleotides are TGTGCCAGCAGTTGGCAGGGGGTAAATTCACCCCTCCACTTT. Amino acid sequence: CASSWQGVNSPLHF.

V gene TRBV18 combines with J gene TRBJ1-5; a weak D match, TRBD1 (5 bases). The CDR3 is 16 residues long. Germline V lookup: CDR1 KGHSH, CDR2 LQKENI. V dropped 4 bases and J dropped 0 bases, with 13 bases sitting between them. The CDR3 DNA follows: TGTGCCAGCTCACGGGGGAAAGGAAATAGCAATCAGCCCCAGCATTTT. This sequence encodes CASSRGKGNSNQPQHF.

Turning to this clone: The junction differs from germline at one of its ends, possibly a read error. V is TRBV6-5 and J is TRBJ1-2; the D gene is possibly TRBD1 (5 bases). The CDR3 runs to 13 residues. Looked up from germline, CDR1 is MNHEY and CDR2 is SVGAGI. The CDR3 DNA reads as TGTGCCAGCAGTTACACGCCCCGGGGCTCTCAGGCCTTC. It is translated as CASSYTPRGSQAF.

This chain links TRBV3-1 (or the pseudogene TRBV3-2) with TRBJ1-5; D gene uncertain. CDR1 LGHDT and CDR2 YNNKEL come from the germline V gene (reference sequence). This CDR3 is 17 amino acids long. With 1 base removed from V and 0 bases from J, the gap between germline ends came to 13 bases. The CDR3 DNA is TGTGCCAGCAGCCAAGGGTCGGCCCCGAATAGCAATCAGCCCCAGCATTTT. This translates into CASSQGSAPNSNQPQHF.

The sample holds a few counts of this clone. V is TRBV27 and J is TRBJ1-4; D might be TRBD1 (5 bases). V lost 5 bases and J 15 bases, leaving 16 bases between the germline ends. Germline assignment: CDR1 MNHEY and CDR2 SMNVEV (reference sequence). The CDR3 is made up of 12 amino acids. CDR3 region: CASSPLTGEMFF. The CDR3 bases are TGTGCCAGCAGTCCATTAACGGGGGAAATGTTTTTT.

The rearrangement joins TRBV2 to TRBJ1-5; D is undetermined. CDR3 length equals 13 residues. Germline V gives CDR1 SNHLY, CDR2 FYNNEI. Trimming removed 7 bases at V and 4 bases at J, with 11 bases between. In DNA, the CDR3 is TGTGCCAGCAATACAGTAATTAATCAGCCCCAGCATTTT. Protein: CASNTVINQPQHF.

The V and J genes are TRBV27 and TRBJ1-5; D gene ambiguous. V lost 0 bases, J lost 7 bases, and 19 bases lay in between. The V gene's germline CDR1 is MNHEY and CDR2 SMNVEV (reference sequence). The CDR3 sequence is 17 residues long. The CDR3 spells CASSLSPAEGWQQPQHF. CDR3 bases: TGTGCCAGCAGTTTATCCCCAGCGGAGGGTTGGCAACAGCCCCAGCATTTT.

This clone was seen only once. This chain joins TRBV14 and TRBJ2-5; 9 bases fit TRBD1. Germline trimming cut 6 bases from V and 5 bases from J; bases unmatched to any gene: 10. Germline V gene sequence: CDR1 SGHDN, CDR2 FVKESK. The CDR3 length is 15 residues. The CDR3 reads CASSEWGQGIETQYF. The CDR3 DNA is TGTGCCAGCAGTGAGTGGGGACAGGGTATCGAGACCCAGTACTTC.

The V and J genes are TRBV3-1 (or the pseudogene TRBV3-2) and TRBJ2-1; perhaps TRBD1 as D (5 bases). This CDR3 region has 14 residues. The V and J ends lost 4 bases and 2 bases respectively, with 9 bases between them. Germline V gene lookup returns CDR1 LGHDT and CDR2 YNNKEL (reference sequence). The CDR3 protein is CASSLDTTYNEQFF. In DNA, the CDR3 is TGTGCCAGCAGCCTGGACACTACCTACAATGAGCAGTTCTTC.

The V gene is TRBV6-5, the J gene TRBJ2-1; D uncertain. From germline, CDR1 is MNHEY and CDR2 SVGAGI. The CDR3 extends over 11 amino acids. The germline V and J ends were trimmed by 6 bases and 9 bases, with 9 bases remaining between them. The CDR3: CASRNPTEQFF. The CDR3 DNA reads as TGTGCCAGCAGGAACCCTACTGAGCAGTTCTTC.

This rearrangement joins TRBV18 to TRBJ2-5; D is possibly TRBD1 (5 bases). The V gene's germline CDR1 is KGHSH and CDR2 LQKENI. The CDR3 extends over 13 amino acids. Trimming stripped 3 bases from V and 3 bases from J, with 8 bases between. CDR3 sequence: CASSPVTEETQYF. In DNA, the CDR3 is TGTGCCAGCTCACCCGTGACAGAAGAGACCCAGTACTTC.

V usage is TRBV7-2 and J usage is TRBJ1-1, with no clear D. Trimming removed 0 bases at V and 2 bases at J, with 10 bases between. The CDR3 is 15 residues long. Germline V gene lookup returns CDR1 SGHTA and CDR2 FQGNSA. Here the CDR3 reads CASSLAAGSNTEAFF. The CDR3 coding sequence is TGTGCCAGCAGCTTAGCGGCAGGCTCAAACACTGAAGCTTTCTTT.

The chain couples TRBV7-3 to TRBJ1-1; 8 positions agree with TRBD1. The CDR3 runs 14 residues. The V segment lost 5 bases and the J segment 1 base; nucleotides outside the gene matches: 3. Germline V CDR1 and CDR2: SGHTA, FQGTGA. The CDR3 nucleotides are TGTGCCAGCAGCCGGACAGGGACGAACACTGAAGCTTTCTTT. This translates into CASSRTGTNTEAFF.

This chain joins TRBV5-8 and TRBJ1-1; D is undetermined. V was cut by 2 bases and J by 6 bases, with 5 bases left in between. This CDR3 is 11 amino acids long. Germline CDR1 and CDR2: SGHTS and YDEGEE. This CDR3 reads CASSFSPEAFF. CDR3 bases: TGTGCCAGCAGCTTCTCCCCTGAAGCTTTCTTT.

The chain joins TRBV19 to TRBJ1-2; D is possibly TRBD1 (5 bases). V was clipped by 5 bases and J by 8 bases, with 27 bases between them. The germline CDR1 and CDR2 sequences are LNHDA and SQIVND (reference sequence). The CDR3 is 17 amino acids. The CDR3 sequence is CASSVSLAGGQHGGYTF. The DNA for the CDR3 is TGTGCCAGTAGTGTTTCATTGGCGGGGGGTCAGCACGGAGGCTACACCTTC.

The chain joins TRBV5-1 to TRBJ1-2, with D unresolved. CDR1 is SGHRS, CDR2 YFSETQ, per germline. The CDR3 has 13 residues. The germline V and J ends were trimmed by 0 bases and 6 bases, with 9 bases remaining between them. The CDR3 bases are TGCGCCAGCAGCTTGGGGGCCGGAGATGGCTACACCTTC. Protein product: CASSLGAGDGYTF.